Below, 3 T cell receptor beta chains from the same sample are listed, as sequenced in a study of T cells expressing NK-cell markers. Reanalyzing the 5' RACE reads, TCRdb keeps one entry per CDR3 protein, without DNA. The clone table shows over 200,000 distinct CDR3 sequences, with the ten largest holding under 0.5%. The sample taken for sequencing was blood T cells: a sorted CD56 or NKG2C T cell subset, CD4+ or CD8+ T cells, or bulk PBMC T cells (not recorded which). These receptors were obtained from a man aged 18 to 30 in good health.

The rearrangement links TRBV12-3 or TRBV12-4 to TRBJ2-1; TCRdb names TRBD2, which stays unverified in the absence of DNA. The CDR3 is 16 residues long. The CDR3 loop reads CASSLRGTAERNEQFF.

The chain employs TRBV7-6 and TRBJ2-1; lacking DNA, the TRBD1 call made by TCRdb goes unchecked. From germline, CDR1 is SGHVS and CDR2 FNYEAQ. The length of the CDR3 is 16 residues. The CDR3 spells CASSLALGRGGNEQFF. The entire variable domain, with the rest obtained from reference TRBV7-6 and TRBJ2-1, is as follows: GAGVSQSPRYKVTKRGQDVALRCDPISGHVSLYWYRQALGQGPEFLTYFNYEAQQDKSGLPNDRFSAERPEGSISTLTIQRTEQRDSAMYRCASSLALGRGGNEQFFGPGTRLTVL.

The CDR3 here is CASSLIQPNTGELFF. The V call is TRBV11-2, the J call TRBJ2-2. Germline V lookup: CDR1 SGHAT, CDR2 FQNNGV. The CDR3 totals 15 residues.